Listed below are T cell receptor beta chains from one sample, sequenced in a study of blood T cells in healthy people across ages. Each CDR3 protein is one row after TCRdb ran MiXCR on the 5' RACE reads. In the table there are about 640,000 distinct CDR3 sequences, 58% of which are singletons. Sequenced material: blood. All receptors derive from a man aged 55 to 69 in good health. Each CDR3 is given with its conserved first and last residue. A D gene is named only where the DNA matches it firmly. Clone size, where shown, is once, few, many, or a class for clones that have expanded.

clone_size,d_call,v_call,j_call,cdr3_nt,cdr3_aa
few,TRBD2,TRBV5-1,TRBJ2-1,TGCGCCAGCACGAGGACTAGCGGGGGGTACAATGAGCAGTTCTTC,CASTRTSGGYNEQFF
once,-,TRBV7-2,TRBJ2-2,TGTGCCAGCAGCTTAGGGCGACGGAGGAACACCGGGGAGCTGTTTTTT,CASSLGRRRNTGELFF
-,-,TRBV3-1,TRBJ1-6,TGTGCCAGCAGCCAGTCAACAGGTTCCTATAATTCACCCCTCCACTTT,CASSQSTGSYNSPLHF
-,TRBD2,TRBV6-5,TRBJ2-5,TGTGCCAGCAGTCAACCTTTACTAGCGGGGGATGAGACCCAGTACTTC,CASSQPLLAGDETQYF
-,-,TRBV10-3,TRBJ1-3,TGTGCCATCAGTGCGCGACAGAGCTCTGGTGGAAACACCATATATTTT,CAISARQSSGGNTIYF
-,-,TRBV7-2,TRBJ2-5,TGTGCCAGCAGCCTTACGGGGCCCCACCAAGAGACCCAGTACTTC,CASSLTGPHQETQYF
-,-,TRBV5-1,TRBJ1-2,TGCGCCAGCAGCGTTTCTTCCAACTATGGCTACACCTTC,CASSVSSNYGYTF
-,TRBD2,TRBV20-1,TRBJ2-5,TGCAGTGCTAGAAGTGGACTAGCGGGGGAAGAGACCCAGTACTTC,CSARSGLAGEETQYF
few,TRBD1,TRBV5-8,TRBJ2-3,TGTGCCAGCAGCTTGGCCCTAATGGGACAGGGCCGGCCAACAGATACGCAGTATTTT,CASSLALMGQGRPTDTQYF
-,-,TRBV6-1,TRBJ1-5,TGTGCCAGCAGTGAATGGACGGATAATCAGCCCCAGCATTTT,CASSEWTDNQPQHF
few,TRBD2,TRBV3-1,TRBJ2-1,TGTGCCAGCAGCCGCGTAGCGGGGGGAACCAATGAGCAGTTCTTC,CASSRVAGGTNEQFF
few,TRBD1,TRBV29-1,TRBJ2-5,TGCAGTGGGAAAAGGACAGGGCAAGAGACCCAGTACTTC,CSGKRTGQETQYF
-,-,TRBV6-6,TRBJ2-5,TGTGCCAGCAGCCAGACCAGTCAGGAGACCCAGTACTTC,CASSQTSQETQYF
-,-,TRBV5-1,TRBJ1-1,TGCGCCAGCAGCTTCCAGGGAACTGAAGCTTTCTTT,CASSFQGTEAFF
few,TRBD1,TRBV4-1,TRBJ2-1,TGCGCCAGCAGCCAAGACCCACCCGGGGACAGGCACAATGAGCAGTTCTTC,CASSQDPPGDRHNEQFF
-,TRBD1,TRBV25-1,TRBJ2-5,TGTGCCAGCAGCGGGGACAGGGGAGAAGAGACCCAGTACTTC,CASSGDRGEETQYF
once,TRBD2,TRBV7-8,TRBJ2-1,TGTGCCAGCAACCAACTAGCGGGGGGGAGGTACAATGAGCAGTTCTTC,CASNQLAGGRYNEQFF
-,TRBD2,TRBV7-7,TRBJ2-5,TGTGCCAGCAGCTCCTTTAGCGGGGGGGCCCAAGAGACCCAGTACTTC,CASSSFSGGAQETQYF
-,-,TRBV14,TRBJ2-7,TGTGCCAGCAGCCAAGTCGGGAACAATGAGCAGTACTTC,CASSQVGNNEQYF
-,TRBD1,TRBV29-1,TRBJ1-1,TGCAGCCCGTCAGGGGGCGCGGGGTCTGAAGCTTTCTTT,CSPSGGAGSEAFF
once,-,TRBV13,TRBJ2-3,TGTGCCAGCAGGGCTTTAGGTGGCACAGATACGCAGTATTTT,CASRALGGTDTQYF
-,TRBD1,TRBV28,TRBJ1-5,TGTGCCAGCAGCGACACGACAGGGGCCAATCAGCCCCAGCATTTT,CASSDTTGANQPQHF
-,-,TRBV7-2,TRBJ1-5,TGTGCCAGCAGCTTAGGGTTTAGCAATCAGCCCCAGCATTTT,CASSLGFSNQPQHF
-,-,TRBV29-1,TRBJ1-1,TGCAGCGGGGGGGCTGGGAGTGAAGCTTTCTTT,CSGGAGSEAFF
-,TRBD1,TRBV2,TRBJ2-7,TGTGCCAGCAGTGAAGGGTCAGGGGGTGCCTACGAGCAGTACTTC,CASSEGSGGAYEQYF
-,-,TRBV25-1,TRBJ2-3,TGTGCCAGCAGTGATACCAGGTCGGGGGCAGATACGCAGTATTTT,CASSDTRSGADTQYF
-,-,TRBV20-1,TRBJ2-4,TGCAGTGCTAGTCTACGGCGAGGGGACATTCAGTACTTC,CSASLRRGDIQYF
-,TRBD1,TRBV5-1,TRBJ2-5,TGCGCCAGCAGCTGGACCCATACAGGGGGCCGAGAGACCCAGTACTTC,CASSWTHTGGRETQYF
-,TRBD1,TRBV29-1,TRBJ1-1,TGCAGCGTTGACCGGGACAGGGCCTACACTGAAGCTTTCTTT,CSVDRDRAYTEAFF
-,-,TRBV12-3/TRBV12-4,TRBJ1-2,TGTGCCAGCGCCCGGGACTCTCGGGGCTACACCTTC,CASARDSRGYTF
-,TRBD2,TRBV3-1,TRBJ2-5,TGTGCCAGCAGCCCACAAACCGGGACTAGCGTTGAGACCCAGTACTTC,CASSPQTGTSVETQYF
few,TRBD2,TRBV27,TRBJ2-1,TGTGCCAGCAGTTTTAGAAGCGGGGGGGTCTATGAGCAGTTCTTC,CASSFRSGGVYEQFF
few,-,TRBV12-3/TRBV12-4,TRBJ2-1,TGTGCCAGCACCATACCCGGGACTCGATACAATGAGCAGTTCTTC,CASTIPGTRYNEQFF
-,TRBD1,TRBV6-2/TRBV6-3,TRBJ1-5,TGTGCCAGCAGTTACGTCCAACCGGGACAGTCGCAGCCCCAGCATTTT,CASSYVQPGQSQPQHF
-,-,TRBV7-9,TRBJ2-3,TGTGCCAGCACCCTCCCCGGCAGTCGACCTGGAGATACGCAGTATTTT,CASTLPGSRPGDTQYF
-,TRBD1,TRBV5-1,TRBJ2-1,TGCGCCAGCTTTAGCGACAGGGTAACCTACAATGAGCAGTTCTTC,CASFSDRVTYNEQFF
once,TRBD1,TRBV11-2,TRBJ2-3,TGTGCCAGCAGCGTCTTACAGGGGATGGGGACAGATACGCAGTATTTT,CASSVLQGMGTDTQYF
-,-,TRBV29-1,TRBJ2-1,TGCAGCGCCCGTCCTAACCCAGACGATGAGCAGTTCTTC,CSARPNPDDEQFF
-,TRBD2,TRBV10-3,TRBJ2-7,TGTGCCATCAGACCCGGGACTAGCGGGAGCTACGAGCAGTACTTC,CAIRPGTSGSYEQYF
-,TRBD1,TRBV27,TRBJ1-6,TGTGCCAGCAGCACACCTGGGACAGGGTTCTCACCCCTCCACTTT,CASSTPGTGFSPLHF
-,-,TRBV7-9,TRBJ2-6,TGTGCCAGCAGTCCCGGCGCCGATTCGAGGGCCAACGTCCTGACTTTC,CASSPGADSRANVLTF
-,-,TRBV20-1,TRBJ1-4,TGCAGTGCTCCCGGACAGCCTGCAACTAATGAAAAACTGTTTTTT,CSAPGQPATNEKLFF
-,-,TRBV20-1,TRBJ2-7,TGCAGTGCTAGTGTTCCTGCCGGGTACGAGCAGTACTTC,CSASVPAGYEQYF
-,-,TRBV6-5,TRBJ2-7,TGTGCCAGCAGAAACCGGGACGGCCACTCCTACGAGCAGTACTTC,CASRNRDGHSYEQYF
-,TRBD2,TRBV4-1,TRBJ2-1,TGCGCCAGCAGCCAGAGTAGCGGGGGTGTCTCCTGGGGTGAGCAGTTCTTC,CASSQSSGGVSWGEQFF